The clone carrying this T cell receptor (beta chain) has at least ten counts. The CDR3 end is not reached by the read, which stops 3 residues before it; the germline J gene fills it in. The source of the sample is a study of T cell clonality in common variable immunodeficiency. Clones were read by immunoSEQ multiplex PCR, and TCRdb kept only the in-frame ones, dropping some. Captured here are 35,000 or so clones, none seen once; the top ten comprise 2.5% to 3%. The V gene end was trimmed by 1 base and the J gene end by 6 bases; junction bases not matched to a gene: 2. The CDR3 consists of 13 residues. CDR1 SGHRS and CDR2 YFSETQ come from the germline V gene.

The chain joins TRBV5-1 to TRBJ1-2; 8 nucleotides line up with TRBD1. The clonotype comes from a person aged 18 to 69 in good health. Sequenced sample: peripheral blood mononuclear cells. The CDR3 loop is CASSLTGGDGYTF. The part of the CDR3 DNA that was read is TGCGCCAGCAGCTTGACAGGGGGAGATGGC.